This entry lists 15 T cell receptor beta chains sequenced from one sample in a study of blood T cells in healthy people across ages. The use of a sample-barcoded 5' primer and a J-beta primer mix characterized a second PCR of about 7 to 12 cycles. Via MiXCR, TCRdb re-called the 5' RACE reads, giving one row per CDR3 protein. The data hold some 800,000 distinct CDR3 sequences, with about 25% observed a single time. This sample was also put to use in a study of T cells of mothers and their children.

Sequenced: blood. The receptors shown here come from a boy under 18 in good health.

V is TRBV29-1 and J is TRBJ2-5; the D gene is possibly TRBD1 (5 bases). The DNA matches TRBJ2-7 better at its end, which makes the J call doubtful. The CDR3 runs to 11 residues. In germline, CDR1 is SQVTM, CDR2 ANQGSEA. This CDR3 reads CSVKGSYEQYF. In nucleotides, the CDR3 is TGCAGCGTTAAGGGGTCCTACGAGCAGTACTTC.

The rearrangement joins TRBV7-2 to TRBJ1-2, with D possibly being TRBD1 (5 bases). Germline V gene data show CDR1 as SGHTA and CDR2 as FQGNSA. Trimming took 1 base from V and 6 from J, leaving 12 bases between them. The CDR3 totals 14 residues. As DNA, the CDR3 is TGTGCCAGCAGCTTAGATGTCTGGGGGAATGGCTACACCTTC. Protein: CASSLDVWGNGYTF.

This clonotype appeared a few times. The chain joins TRBV20-1 to TRBJ2-1; TRBD2 matches 8 bases. The germline V gene encodes CDR1 DFQATT and CDR2 SNEGSKA (reference sequence). The junction had 8 bases not matched to a gene; V was cut back by 5 bases and J by 2 bases. CDR3 length: 15 amino acids. CDR3 in amino acids: CSAEAGAVPYNEQFF. The CDR3 DNA is TGCAGTGCTGAAGCGGGAGCGGTTCCCTACAATGAGCAGTTCTTC.

This clonotype was counted a few times. The chain has TRBV7-9 and TRBJ1-4; 7 nucleotides agree with TRBD1. Losses at the gene ends were 4 bases for V and 6 bases for J; bases not matched to a gene: 14. In germline, CDR1 is SEHNR, CDR2 FQNEAQ (reference sequence). The CDR3 consists of 17 residues. The CDR3 DNA reads as TGTGCCAGCAGCTCAAGCACCCGGAGACAGGGCGATGAAAAACTGTTTTTT. Residues: CASSSSTRRQGDEKLFF.

The rearrangement joins TRBV9 to TRBJ2-5, with 7 bases fitting TRBD2. Per the germline V gene, CDR1 is SGDLS and CDR2 is YYNGEE. CDR3 length: 15 amino acids. The V segment lost 3 bases and the J segment 4 bases; nucleotides outside the gene matches: 9. As DNA, the CDR3 is TGTGCCAGCAGCGCCGAGGAGACTAGCCTAGAGACCCAGTACTTC. This translates into CASSAEETSLETQYF.

The rearrangement joins TRBV6-6 to TRBJ1-4, with D possibly TRBD1 on 6 matching bases. CDR1 is MNHNY and CDR2 is SVGAGI in the germline V gene (reference sequence). This CDR3 is built from 14 residues. V was pared by 2 bases and J by 5 bases, with 9 bases between. CDR3 amino acids: CASSYQQGNEKLFF. In DNA form, the CDR3 reads TGTGCCAGCAGTTACCAACAGGGCAATGAAAAACTGTTTTTT.

This clonotype was detected only a few times. V and J are TRBV4-3 and TRBJ2-1; TRBD1 matches at 9 bases. Germline loops: CDR1 LGHNA, CDR2 YSLEER. The CDR3 sequence is 17 residues long. J was trimmed by 8 bases and V by 0 bases; bases with no gene match: 11. CDR3 in amino acids: CASSQDLAGTGLDEQFF. The CDR3 DNA is TGCGCCAGCAGCCAAGATTTGGCCGGGACAGGGTTGGATGAGCAGTTCTTC.

V usage is TRBV6-5 and J usage is TRBJ1-2; maybe TRBD1 (5 bases). The V gene's germline CDR1 is MNHEY and CDR2 SVGAGI. Trimming left V 5 bases short and J 2 bases short, with 9 bases between. This CDR3 has 13 amino acids. The CDR3 bases are TGTGCCAGCAGTCAGGGTTACAACTATGGCTACACCTTC. It yields the protein CASSQGYNYGYTF.

This clonotype came up a few times. The chain carries TRBV3-1 and TRBJ2-5, with 8 bases aligning to TRBD2. The DNA end is a closer match to TRBJ2-7, so the J assignment may be wrong. The germline V gene has CDR1 LGHDT and CDR2 YNNKEL (reference sequence). This CDR3 spans 15 amino acids. The CDR3 nucleotides are TGTGCCAGCAGCCAAGTGGCCCGGGGGGGCGACGAGCAGTACTTC. Translation gives CASSQVARGGDEQYF.

This clonotype appeared a single time. Here the CDR3 reads CASSRQLAGTYEQYF. The CDR3 DNA sequence: TGCGCCAGCAGCCGACAACTAGCGGGAACGTACGAGCAGTACTTC. V and J are TRBV4-3 and TRBJ2-5; 10 bases are shared with TRBD2. The tail of the sequence fits TRBJ2-7 better, so the J call may be wrong. CDR1 LGHNA and CDR2 YSLEER come from the germline V gene. The CDR3 is 15 amino acids.

This clonotype appeared a few times. The V and J genes are TRBV6-6 and TRBJ2-7, with D perhaps matching TRBD2 (5 bases). Germline CDR1 MNHNY, CDR2 SVGAGI (reference sequence). Trimming took 6 bases from V and 6 from J, leaving 18 bases between them. The CDR3 spans 14 residues. The CDR3: CASSKLAGVGEQYF. The CDR3 DNA reads as TGTGCCAGCAGCAAATTGGCGGGTGTCGGCGAGCAGTACTTC.

This clonotype has only a few counts. The rearrangement links TRBV7-3 to TRBJ1-2; 8 positions match TRBD1. Germline V CDR1 and CDR2: SGHTA, FQGTGA. The CDR3 contains 18 residues. V trimming: 0 bases; J trimming: 3 bases; junction bases outside the gene matches: 12. For the CDR3, the DNA is TGTGCCAGCAGCTTAACTCCGATTGGTCCAGGGGGCGACTATGGCTACACCTTC. This sequence encodes CASSLTPIGPGGDYGYTF.

This clonotype came up a few times. The chain has TRBV7-9 and TRBJ2-5, with D possibly being TRBD1 or TRBD2 (5 bases each). The germline V gene encodes CDR1 SEHNR and CDR2 FQNEAQ (reference sequence). Trimming left V 2 bases short and J 4 bases short, with 11 bases between. CDR3 length: 14 amino acids. CDR3 region: CASSLPGSAETQYF. CDR3 nucleotides: TGTGCCAGCAGCTTACCAGGGAGCGCAGAGACCCAGTACTTC.

The V call is TRBV7-9, the J call TRBJ1-2; D is perhaps TRBD1 (5 bases). CDR3 length: 13 amino acids. In germline, CDR1 is SEHNR, CDR2 FQNEAQ (reference sequence). Trimming removed 1 base from V and 6 bases from J, with 9 bases in between. The CDR3 here is CASSLVGEDGYTF. The DNA for the CDR3 is TGTGCCAGCAGCTTAGTGGGGGAGGATGGCTACACCTTC.

The V gene is TRBV9, the J gene TRBJ2-5; possibly TRBD1 or TRBD2 for D (5 bases each). V was shortened by 0 bases and J by 2 bases, with 14 bases between the two germline ends. The CDR3 contains 16 residues. The germline gives CDR1 SGDLS, CDR2 YYNGEE. The CDR3 DNA reads as TGTGCCAGCAGCGTAGCCGGGACCCCCCGGCAAGAGACCCAGTACTTC. This codes for CASSVAGTPRQETQYF.